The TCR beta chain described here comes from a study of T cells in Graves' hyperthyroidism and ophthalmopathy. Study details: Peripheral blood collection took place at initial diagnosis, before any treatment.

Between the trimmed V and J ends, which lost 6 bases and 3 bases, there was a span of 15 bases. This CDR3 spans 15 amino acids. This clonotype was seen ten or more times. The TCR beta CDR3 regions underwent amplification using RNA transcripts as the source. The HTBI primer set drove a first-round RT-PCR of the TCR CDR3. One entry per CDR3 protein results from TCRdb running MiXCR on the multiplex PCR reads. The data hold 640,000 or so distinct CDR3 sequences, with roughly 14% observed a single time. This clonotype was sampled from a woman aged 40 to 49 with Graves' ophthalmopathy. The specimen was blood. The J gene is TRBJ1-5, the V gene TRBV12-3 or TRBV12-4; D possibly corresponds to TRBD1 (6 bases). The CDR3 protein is CASSRGQGTNQPQHF. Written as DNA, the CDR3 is TGTGCCAGCAGCCGAGGGCAGGGGACCAATCAGCCCCAGCATTTT.